These 25 T cell receptor beta chains share one sample of origin, sequenced in a study of shared clonotypes between healthy human individuals. Generated by immunoSEQ multiplex PCR, the TCRdb table keeps only in-frame clones and is missing some. The sample consists of about a million clones, over 60% of them appearing once. The sample taken for sequencing was memory CD4+ T cells sorted from blood. The subset was: CD45RA-negative fraction. Receptors originate from a man younger than 35 in good health.

The V call is TRBV19, the J call TRBJ2-2; D is ambiguous. The CDR3 sequence is 12 residues long. In germline, CDR1 is LNHDA, CDR2 SQIVND (reference sequence). The V end was cut by 5 bases, the J end by 1 base, with 2 bases between. CDR3 sequence: CASSLNTGELFF. CDR3 nucleotide sequence: TGTGCCAGTAGTTTGAACACCGGGGAGCTGTTTTTT.

The rearrangement links TRBV5-4 to TRBJ1-2; D gene unclear. The V end was cut by 4 bases, the J end by 0 bases, with 13 bases between. This CDR3 contains 15 residues. Germline loops: CDR1 SGHNT, CDR2 YYREEE (reference sequence). The CDR3 DNA reads TGTGCCAGCAGCCCGGATCGGACCGCTAACTATGGCTACACCTTC. It translates to CASSPDRTANYGYTF.

About this clone itself: The same CDR3 is also encoded by other DNA sequences in this sample. In DNA form, the CDR3 reads TGTGCCTGGAGTGCCGGCGGCTACGAGCAGTACTTC. Its protein is CAWSAGGYEQYF. The chain uses TRBV30 and TRBJ2-7; the D is unclear. Deletions cut 1 base from V and 3 bases from J, with 7 bases between. The CDR3 totals 12 residues. Germline CDR1 GTSNPN, CDR2 SVGIG (reference sequence).

V is TRBV5-4 and J is TRBJ1-2; no reliable D call. CDR3 length equals 18 residues. V was pared by 4 bases and J by 3 bases, with 25 bases between. Germline V CDR1 and CDR2: SGHNT, YYREEE (reference sequence). The CDR3 here is CASSGSPSFLQVHYGYTF. CDR3 bases: TGTGCCAGCAGCGGGTCCCCATCTTTTTTGCAAGTTCACTATGGCTACACCTTC.

CDR3 in DNA: TGTGCCAGCACCCATAAGACAGGGGTTCGGAATTCACCCCTCCACTTT. Its translation: CASTHKTGVRNSPLHF. This chain connects TRBV28 to TRBJ1-6; TRBD1 matches 8 bases. V lost 7 bases and J lost 7; bases outside the gene matches: 12. The length of the CDR3 is 16 residues. Per the germline V gene, CDR1 is MDHEN and CDR2 is SYDVKM.

The chain is built from TRBV9 and TRBJ2-7; possible D gene TRBD2, 5 bases. The CDR3 is made up of 15 amino acids. V lost 4 bases and J lost 7, with 21 bases in between. Germline CDR1 SGDLS, CDR2 YYNGEE. The CDR3 sequence: CASSPSEGTLREQYF. The CDR3 DNA is TGTGCCAGCAGCCCGAGTGAGGGAACCCTACGAGAGCAGTACTTC.

The genes are TRBV5-4 and TRBJ1-2; possible D gene TRBD1, 5 bases. Trimming removed 1 base at V and 8 bases at J, with 12 bases between. This CDR3 comprises 13 residues. CDR1 and CDR2 (germline): SGHNT, YYREEE (reference sequence). CDR3 amino acids: CASSLRQGDGYTF. In DNA form, the CDR3 reads TGTGCCAGCAGCTTGCGGCAGGGAGACGGCTACACCTTC.

This clone was seen once. The chain uses TRBV28 and TRBJ1-2, with 7 bases that match TRBD1. The V and J ends lost 7 bases and 4 bases, in that order; junction bases with no gene match: 18. The CDR3 consists of 17 residues. Germline V gene data show CDR1 as MDHEN and CDR2 as SYDVKM. CDR3 DNA: TGTGCCAGCACCCCGGTGGACACGGGACAGTCTAGCTATGGCTACACCTTC. Its protein is CASTPVDTGQSSYGYTF.

The chain is built from TRBV7-9 and TRBJ2-7; 9 bases are a match to TRBD1. Germline CDR1 SEHNR, CDR2 FQNEAQ (reference sequence). CDR3 size: 16 residues. V was pared by 5 bases and J by 6 bases, with 14 bases of the junction left unmatched. In nucleotides, the CDR3 is TGTGCCAGCAGCCCACGGACAGGGGTAGGCACGATCGAGCAGTACTTC. The encoded protein is CASSPRTGVGTIEQYF.

The gene calls are TRBV7-2 and TRBJ2-5, with D tentatively TRBD1 (6 bases). The germline CDR1 and CDR2 sequences are SGHTA and FQGNSA. The CDR3 extends over 14 amino acids. V shed 1 base and J shed 4 bases, with 10 bases lying between them. CDR3 residues: CASSLDSGAETQYF. The CDR3 region has the DNA TGTGCCAGCAGCTTAGATTCAGGGGCAGAGACCCAGTACTTC.

The V and J genes are TRBV7-3 and TRBJ2-3; D possibly matches TRBD1 or TRBD2 (5 bases each). Trimming cost V 2 bases and J 4 bases, with 10 bases left between them. The V gene's germline CDR1 is SGHTA and CDR2 FQGTGA. The CDR3 is 14 amino acids. This chain's CDR3 is CASSLSRGPDTQYF. CDR3 in DNA: TGTGCCAGCAGCTTATCGAGGGGTCCAGATACGCAGTATTTT. The full variable domain, in which reference TRBV7-3 and TRBJ2-3 provide the parts outside the CDR3, is GAGVSQTPSNKVTEKGKYVELRCDPISGHTALYWYRQSLGQGPEFLIYFQGTGAADDSGLPNDRFFAVRPEGSVSTLKIQRTERGDSAVYLCASSLSRGPDTQYFGPGTRLTVL.

In regard to this clone: In the same sample, other DNA sequences code for this CDR3. The rearrangement uses TRBV5-1 and TRBJ1-1, with 7 bases that match TRBD1. V lost 3 bases and J lost 5; bases outside the gene matches: 4. CDR3 length: 13 amino acids. In germline, CDR1 is SGHRS, CDR2 YFSETQ. In DNA, the CDR3 is TGCGCCAGCAGCTCGCAGGGGGGGACTGAAGCTTTCTTT. It translates to CASSSQGGTEAFF.

The DNA of the CDR3 is TGTGCCAGCAGCCCGGGCAGGGGGAACGGAAACACCATATATTTT. It specifies CASSPGRGNGNTIYF. The genes are TRBV7-3 and TRBJ1-3; 7 bases align to TRBD1. V trimming: 5 bases; J trimming: 4 bases; junction bases outside the gene matches: 8. CDR1 SGHTA and CDR2 FQGTGA come from the germline V gene. The CDR3 length is 15 residues.

This clone was recorded a few times. The chain uses TRBV7-6 and TRBJ1-5, with TRBD1 identical over 8 bases. Germline assignment: CDR1 SGHVS and CDR2 FNYEAQ. This CDR3 is built from 14 residues. V dropped 5 bases and J dropped 5; count of bases not matched to a gene: 5. CDR3 DNA: TGTGCCAGCAGCCGGACAGGGTGGGATCAGCCCCAGCATTTT. This encodes CASSRTGWDQPQHF.

The V gene is TRBV29-1, the J gene TRBJ2-3; either TRBD1 or TRBD2 may fit D (6 bases each). The CDR3 totals 13 residues. Germline V gives CDR1 SQVTM, CDR2 ANQGSEA. The CDR3 spells CTSRGGIGDTQYF. CDR3 bases: TGCACCTCAAGAGGGGGGATTGGGGATACGCAGTATTTT.

V and J are TRBV4-3 and TRBJ1-6; 7 bases are shared with TRBD1. Germline CDR1 reads LGHNA; CDR2 reads YSLEER. V was clipped by 1 base and J by 9 bases; unmatched bases: 3. This CDR3 has 14 amino acids. In DNA form, the CDR3 reads TGCGCCAGCAGCCAAGCGGACAGGATTTCACCCCTCCACTTT. This translates into CASSQADRISPLHF.

A remark on this clone: With a much larger clone just one base away, this may be a read error. CDR3 in DNA: TGTGCCAGCAGCTTGACCGTCTACGAGCAGTACTTC. Translated: CASSLTVYEQYF. The chain recombines TRBV11-2 with TRBJ2-7, with D unclear. CDR3 length: 12 residues. Between the trimmed V and J ends, which lost 3 bases and 3 bases, there was a span of 6 bases. The germline V gene encodes CDR1 SGHAT and CDR2 FQNNGV. Full variable domain (missing parts from reference TRBV11-2 and TRBJ2-7): EAGVAQSPRYKIIEKRQSVAFWCNPISGHATLYWYQQILGQGPKLLIQFQNNGVVDDSQLPKDRFSAERLKGVDSTLKIQPAKLEDSAVYLCASSLTVYEQYFGPGTRLTVT.

On this clone itself: At the DNA level, this CDR3 is encoded by other sequences in the same sample as well. The chain carries TRBV28 and TRBJ1-2; tentative D call: TRBD1 (5 bases). The CDR3 length is 14 residues. Per germline, CDR1 MDHEN and CDR2 SYDVKM. Trimming shortened V by 2 bases and J by 0 bases, and 7 bases separated the two germline ends. CDR3 loop: CASSLVGPNYGYTF. CDR3 sequence (DNA): TGTGCCAGCAGTTTAGTGGGACCTAACTATGGCTACACCTTC.

This clone was picked up one time. The chain joins TRBV10-3 to TRBJ2-7, with 8 positions matching TRBD1. Germline assignment: CDR1 ENHRY and CDR2 SYGVKD. The CDR3 covers 12 residues. The V and J ends lost 6 bases and 5 bases, in that order; junction bases with no gene match: 3. CDR3 sequence reads: CAIRDRDDEQYF. For the CDR3, the DNA is TGTGCCATCAGGGACAGGGACGACGAGCAGTACTTC.

This clone was counted between two and nine times. Other DNA sequences within the sample encode an identical CDR3. This chain connects TRBV18 to TRBJ2-2; a weak D match, TRBD2 (5 bases). The V and J ends lost 1 base and 4 bases respectively, with 10 bases between them. Looked up from germline, CDR1 is KGHSH and CDR2 is LQKENI. This CDR3 is 15 amino acids long. The CDR3 is CASSPQGLGTGELFF. The CDR3 DNA reads TGTGCCAGCTCACCACAAGGACTTGGCACCGGGGAGCTGTTTTTT.

The J gene is TRBJ2-7, the V gene TRBV28; 8 bases align to TRBD1. J lost 2 bases, V lost 5 bases, and 8 bases had no gene match. Germline lookup yields CDR1 MDHEN and CDR2 SYDVKM. The CDR3 is 15 residues long. The CDR3 nucleotides are TGTGCCAGCAGTACAGCCTCGGGACAGGCCTACGAGCAGTACTTC. It specifies CASSTASGQAYEQYF.

This clone was detected only once. The chain is built from TRBV30 and TRBJ2-5, with D tentatively TRBD2 (6 bases). Germline assignment: CDR1 GTSNPN and CDR2 SVGIG (reference sequence). Trimming left V 0 bases short and J 1 base short, with 18 bases between. This CDR3 is 17 amino acids long. CDR3 nucleotides: TGTGCCTGGAGTGTTCGCCGCAGCGGGTCGCTCCAAGAGACCCAGTACTTC. This codes for CAWSVRRSGSLQETQYF.

The rearrangement links TRBV7-2 to TRBJ2-5; TRBD2 agrees at 11 bases. Germline trimming cut 2 bases from V and 4 bases from J; bases unmatched to any gene: 6. The length of the CDR3 is 16 residues. Germline CDR1 and CDR2: SGHTA and FQGNSA. CDR3 sequence: CASSLMASGGPETQYF. The CDR3, as DNA: TGTGCCAGCAGCTTAATGGCTAGCGGGGGGCCAGAGACCCAGTACTTC.

This clone has only a few counts. The CDR3 DNA follows: TGTGCCAGCAGTGACTGGACGGCTGGAAACACCATATATTTT. Translation gives CASSDWTAGNTIYF. The V and J genes are TRBV25-1 and TRBJ1-3; no clear D gene. The germline V and J ends were trimmed by 3 bases and 2 bases, with 8 bases remaining between them. Germline V CDR1 and CDR2: MGHDK, SYGVNS. This CDR3 comprises 14 residues.

This chain links TRBV7-3 with TRBJ2-1, with D possibly TRBD2 on 6 matching bases. Germline loops: CDR1 SGHTA, CDR2 FQGTGA. This CDR3 spans 13 amino acids. V shed 4 bases and J shed 6 bases, with 10 bases lying between them. For the CDR3, the DNA is TGTGCCAGCAGCTCCAGGCGGGGCAATGAGCAGTTCTTC. It codes for CASSSRRGNEQFF.